This T cell receptor (beta chain) was obtained from a study of blood T cells in healthy people across ages. Combining a sample-barcoded 5' primer with a J-beta primer mix, a second PCR ran for about 6 to 12 cycles. MiXCR was run by TCRdb on the 5' RACE reads, yielding one entry per CDR3 protein. The data show approximately 600,000 distinct CDR3 sequences, under 65% seen once. V lost 4 bases and J lost 11, with 26 bases in between. The CDR3 has 15 residues. Germline V gene data show CDR1 as DFQATT and CDR2 as SNEGSKA (reference sequence). Study-level findings and limits: In these data, TCR beta diversity tracked strongly with naive T cell percentage. Fewer expanded clones and more diversity marked long-lived versus aged donors. No one knew whether donors had CMV, which possibly confounded expanded clonotype changes.

Regarding this clonotype: Its antigen is as yet unknown.

This clonotype was obtained from a man aged 55 to 70 in good health. The chain is built from TRBV20-1 and TRBJ2-5, with D possibly being TRBD1 (5 bases). Material for sequencing was blood. The CDR3 sequence is CSAISHLGAYNEQYF. CDR3 DNA: TGCAGTGCTATAAGCCACCTAGGGGCTTACAATGAGCAGTACTTC.